The rows below give T cell receptor beta chains drawn from one sample of a study of T and B cells in COVID-19 patients. TCRdb reanalysed the multiplex PCR reads using MiXCR and keeps one entry per CDR3 protein. The sample records about 13,000 distinct CDR3 sequences, roughly 27% being singletons. Sequenced material: blood. Receptor source: a human donor who had recovered from COVID-19. CDR3s include the opening cysteine and the closing phenylalanine or tryptophan. The order of the fields is CDR3 DNA, CDR3 protein, D gene, clone size, J gene, V gene. A D gene is named only where the DNA matches it firmly. Clone sizes are given selectively: once, few, many, or a class where the clone is expanded.

CDR3nt: TGTGCCAGTAGCCCTGGACTAGCGTCCGCCACAGATACGCAGTATTTT; CDR3aa: CASSPGLASATDTQYF; d_gene: TRBD2; abundance: -; j_gene: TRBJ2-3; v_gene: TRBV19
CDR3nt: TGTGCCAGTAGCCCCCCGGGACAGGGGGCACGGACCCAGTACTTC; CDR3aa: CASSPPGQGARTQYF; d_gene: TRBD1; abundance: medium-sized; j_gene: TRBJ2-5; v_gene: TRBV19
CDR3nt: TGTGCCAGCAGCTTACAGGCGGCGGACTACGAGCAGTACTTC; CDR3aa: CASSLQAADYEQYF; d_gene: -; abundance: few; j_gene: TRBJ2-7; v_gene: TRBV7-9
CDR3nt: TGTGCCAGCAGCTTGGGAACTGAAAGGCCTTATGGCTACACCTTC; CDR3aa: CASSLGTERPYGYTF; d_gene: -; abundance: medium-sized; j_gene: TRBJ1-2; v_gene: TRBV5-4
CDR3nt: TGTGCCAGCAGCCTACGGACTGCCTACAATGAGCAGTTCTTC; CDR3aa: CASSLRTAYNEQFF; d_gene: -; abundance: medium-sized; j_gene: TRBJ2-1; v_gene: TRBV5-4
CDR3nt: TGTGCCAGCAGCCCCCCTACTAACTATGGCTACACCTTC; CDR3aa: CASSPPTNYGYTF; d_gene: -; abundance: -; j_gene: TRBJ1-2; v_gene: TRBV12-3/TRBV12-4
CDR3nt: TGCGCCAGCACGACAGGTTCTGGGGCCAACGTCCTGACTTTC; CDR3aa: CASTTGSGANVLTF; d_gene: -; abundance: -; j_gene: TRBJ2-6; v_gene: TRBV5-1
CDR3nt: TGTGCCAGCAGTTACTCGCGTCGCCAGGGTGGGGGCAATCAGCCCCAGCATTTT; CDR3aa: CASSYSRRQGGGNQPQHF; d_gene: -; abundance: -; j_gene: TRBJ1-5; v_gene: TRBV6-6
CDR3nt: TGTGCCATCAGGGAACCGGGACAGGGGGCTGGTAACTATGGCTACACCTTC; CDR3aa: CAIREPGQGAGNYGYTF; d_gene: TRBD1; abundance: -; j_gene: TRBJ1-2; v_gene: TRBV10-3
CDR3nt: TGTGCCATCAGCTTACGGAGGGCAAAGAACACCGGGGAGCTGTTTTTT; CDR3aa: CAISLRRAKNTGELFF; d_gene: -; abundance: -; j_gene: TRBJ2-2; v_gene: TRBV7-2
CDR3nt: TGTGCCAGCTCACCCCGACAGGGGGACTACGAGCAGTACTTC; CDR3aa: CASSPRQGDYEQYF; d_gene: TRBD1; abundance: many; j_gene: TRBJ2-7; v_gene: TRBV18
CDR3nt: TGTGCCAGCAGTTATTCCCAGGGGCGTAGCACTGAAGCTTTCTTT; CDR3aa: CASSYSQGRSTEAFF; d_gene: -; abundance: -; j_gene: TRBJ1-1; v_gene: TRBV6-5
CDR3nt: TGTGCCAGCAGTTCAGACAGGGGGCACAATCAGCCCCAGCATTTT; CDR3aa: CASSSDRGHNQPQHF; d_gene: TRBD1; abundance: many; j_gene: TRBJ1-5; v_gene: TRBV6-5
CDR3nt: TGTGCCAGCAGCTTAGTTCCCAGTCCATATGGCTACACCTTC; CDR3aa: CASSLVPSPYGYTF; d_gene: -; abundance: -; j_gene: TRBJ1-2; v_gene: TRBV7-2
CDR3nt: TGTGCCAGCTCACCACCGGAGGTCGGGCGCACCGGGGAGCTGTTTTTT; CDR3aa: CASSPPEVGRTGELFF; d_gene: -; abundance: medium-sized; j_gene: TRBJ2-2; v_gene: TRBV18
CDR3nt: TGTGCCAGCAGTTACTCTCACCAGACGGGGCGTGAGCAGTTCTTC; CDR3aa: CASSYSHQTGREQFF; d_gene: -; abundance: medium-sized; j_gene: TRBJ2-1; v_gene: TRBV6-5
CDR3nt: TGTGCCAGCTCACCGCCTGACAGGGCTCGTACGGAGACCCAGTACTTC; CDR3aa: CASSPPDRARTETQYF; d_gene: TRBD1; abundance: many; j_gene: TRBJ2-5; v_gene: TRBV18
CDR3nt: TGCAGTGCTAGAGATATACTGCGACCTCGGGGTGAAGGCTATGGCTACACCTTC; CDR3aa: CSARDILRPRGEGYGYTF; d_gene: -; abundance: -; j_gene: TRBJ1-2; v_gene: TRBV20-1
CDR3nt: TGTGCCAGCAGCTCAACTCCTCCGGGACCGGATGGCTACACCTTC; CDR3aa: CASSSTPPGPDGYTF; d_gene: -; abundance: few; j_gene: TRBJ1-2; v_gene: TRBV7-2
CDR3nt: TGTGCCAGCAGTACGGCCGGGACAGGGTCAAGCGGCTACACCTTC; CDR3aa: CASSTAGTGSSGYTF; d_gene: TRBD1; abundance: many; j_gene: TRBJ1-2; v_gene: TRBV27
CDR3nt: TGTGCCAGCAGTGGCTCCGAGGAAGTTTTTCAGAAGTACTTC; CDR3aa: CASSGSEEVFQKYF; d_gene: -; abundance: few; j_gene: TRBJ2-7; v_gene: TRBV6-2/TRBV6-3
CDR3nt: TGTGCCAGTAGTATCTCTAGCAATCAGCCCCAGCATTTT; CDR3aa: CASSISSNQPQHF; d_gene: -; abundance: -; j_gene: TRBJ1-5; v_gene: TRBV19
CDR3nt: TGCAGCGTCCGGACAGGGGGCAGGGAGACCCAGTACTTC; CDR3aa: CSVRTGGRETQYF; d_gene: TRBD1; abundance: -; j_gene: TRBJ2-5; v_gene: TRBV29-1
CDR3nt: TGTGCCAGCAGCCCAGGGACGTGGGATTCACCCCTCCACTTT; CDR3aa: CASSPGTWDSPLHF; d_gene: -; abundance: -; j_gene: TRBJ1-6; v_gene: TRBV5-6
CDR3nt: TGTGCCAGCAGTTTTGCCACACTCGTCCCTGAGACCCAGTACTTC; CDR3aa: CASSFATLVPETQYF; d_gene: -; abundance: medium-sized; j_gene: TRBJ2-5; v_gene: TRBV27
CDR3nt: TGTGCCAGCAGCTTAGAGGGACTAGCGGTACCAAGGACGGGGGAGCTGTTTTTT; CDR3aa: CASSLEGLAVPRTGELFF; d_gene: TRBD2; abundance: few; j_gene: TRBJ2-2; v_gene: TRBV7-9
CDR3nt: TGTGCCATCAGTGAAGGACTAGCGGGCACTGAAAAGACCCAGTACTTC; CDR3aa: CAISEGLAGTEKTQYF; d_gene: TRBD2; abundance: -; j_gene: TRBJ2-5; v_gene: TRBV10-3
CDR3nt: TGTGCCAGCAGCCTAAGCGGGGGAACCTACGAGCAGTACTTC; CDR3aa: CASSLSGGTYEQYF; d_gene: TRBD2; abundance: -; j_gene: TRBJ2-7; v_gene: TRBV7-9
CDR3nt: TGTGCCAGCACTAAAGGCGGACTAGCGGGAGGGTACGAGCAGTACTTC; CDR3aa: CASTKGGLAGGYEQYF; d_gene: TRBD2; abundance: -; j_gene: TRBJ2-7; v_gene: TRBV6-2/TRBV6-3
CDR3nt: TGTGCCAGTAGGCAACAGGGGGCACTCGGGGGCTACACCTTC; CDR3aa: CASRQQGALGGYTF; d_gene: TRBD1; abundance: medium-sized; j_gene: TRBJ1-2; v_gene: TRBV19
CDR3nt: TGCAGCGCTTCCAGGGACTCCTCGGGCCAGCCCCAGCATTTT; CDR3aa: CSASRDSSGQPQHF; d_gene: -; abundance: medium-sized; j_gene: TRBJ1-5; v_gene: TRBV29-1
CDR3nt: TGTGCCAGCAGCTTAGCGGGGGCAGTAGCCGATACGCAGTATTTT; CDR3aa: CASSLAGAVADTQYF; d_gene: -; abundance: few; j_gene: TRBJ2-3; v_gene: TRBV7-2
CDR3nt: TGTGCCAATGGCATGGGACCCCTCCAGCCCCAGCATTTT; CDR3aa: CANGMGPLQPQHF; d_gene: -; abundance: -; j_gene: TRBJ1-5; v_gene: TRBV6-6
CDR3nt: TGTGCCAGCAGATTAAAGGGACAGGGGAAGTCACCCCTCCACTTT; CDR3aa: CASRLKGQGKSPLHF; d_gene: TRBD1; abundance: -; j_gene: TRBJ1-6; v_gene: TRBV12-3/TRBV12-4
CDR3nt: TGTGCCAGCAGTGACTCTGAGGAGGGAGGGATTGAGCAGTTCTTC; CDR3aa: CASSDSEEGGIEQFF; d_gene: TRBD2; abundance: few; j_gene: TRBJ2-1; v_gene: TRBV6-4
CDR3nt: TGTGCCAGCAGCTTGTTTGGAAATGGCTACGAGCAGTACTTC; CDR3aa: CASSLFGNGYEQYF; d_gene: -; abundance: many; j_gene: TRBJ2-7; v_gene: TRBV5-6